The 23 T cell receptor beta chains reported below all come from one sample, sequenced in a study of radiotherapy plus CTLA-4 blockade in lung cancer. The data were produced by immunoSEQ multiplex PCR, yet TCRdb's version contains in-frame clones alone and is incomplete. The sample gives under 45,000 clones, roughly 73% of which show up once; 23% is in the top ten. The source was peripheral blood, collected from a patient treated with radiotherapy plus ipilimumab. All receptors derive from a human donor with non-small cell lung cancer that progressed on radiotherapy plus ipilimumab.

The V and J genes are TRBV15 and TRBJ2-7, with D possibly being TRBD2 (5 bases). The germline CDR1 and CDR2 sequences are LNHNV and YYDKDF (reference sequence). V was cut by 0 bases and J by 6 bases, with 18 bases left in between. The CDR3 is 16 amino acids. CDR3 in DNA: TGTGCCACCAGCAGAGAGCAGACGGCGGGCCTAAGCGAGCAGTACTTC. Translated: CATSREQTAGLSEQYF.

This clone was observed a single time. This chain connects TRBV10-3 to TRBJ2-7; 10 bases line up with TRBD2. CDR1 is ENHRY, CDR2 SYGVKD, per germline. The CDR3 contains 14 residues. V lost 7 bases, J lost 3 bases, and 6 bases stayed unmatched. The CDR3 spells CAINKAGGDYEQYF. DNA for the CDR3: TGTGCCATCAACAAAGCGGGGGGGGACTACGAGCAGTACTTC.

V gene TRBV5-1 combines with J gene TRBJ2-5, with D perhaps matching TRBD1 (7 bases). Germline assignment: CDR1 SGHRS and CDR2 YFSETQ. The CDR3 sequence is 13 residues long. V lost 6 bases, J lost 2 bases, and 11 bases lay in between. CDR3 region: CASIPGGQETQYF. The CDR3, as DNA: TGCGCCAGCATCCCAGGGGGGCAAGAGACCCAGTACTTC.

The V gene is TRBV13, the J gene TRBJ2-5, with 8 bases aligning to TRBD1. Germline V lookup: CDR1 PRHDT, CDR2 FYEKMQ (reference sequence). The junction had 5 bases not matched to a gene; V was cut back by 3 bases and J by 5 bases. CDR3 size: 14 residues. The DNA for the CDR3 is TGTGCCAGCAGCTTGGACAGGGTAGGGGAGACCCAGTACTTC. Amino acid sequence: CASSLDRVGETQYF.

The chain carries TRBV18 and TRBJ1-1, with D maybe TRBD1 (5 bases). Germline-derived CDR1 and CDR2 are KGHSH and LQKENI. This CDR3 is built from 14 residues. The V gene lost 2 bases and the J gene lost 1 base, with 8 bases spanning the gap. In nucleotides, the CDR3 is TGTGCCAGCTCACCAACCGACAGGAACACTGAAGCTTTCTTT. Translation gives CASSPTDRNTEAFF.

This chain uses TRBV27 with TRBJ2-3; tentatively, D is TRBD2 (5 bases). The CDR3 is 15 residues long. From germline, CDR1 is MNHEY and CDR2 SMNVEV (reference sequence). Trimming removed 6 bases at V and 0 bases at J, with 13 bases between. The CDR3 sequence is CASRSGIISTDTQYF. The CDR3 bases are TGTGCCAGCAGATCGGGGATTATAAGCACAGATACGCAGTATTTT.

This clone showed up just a few times. This chain connects TRBV6-6 to TRBJ1-1; D possibly corresponds to TRBD1 (6 bases). Per the germline V gene, CDR1 is MNHNY and CDR2 is SVGAGI (reference sequence). The CDR3 loop spans 15 amino acids. Trimming stripped 5 bases from V and 4 bases from J, with 17 bases between. Here the CDR3 reads CASSPTTGWGTEAFF. The CDR3 region has the DNA TGTGCCAGCAGTCCAACGACAGGCTGGGGCACTGAAGCTTTCTTT.

V gene TRBV4-3 combines with J gene TRBJ1-2; the match to TRBD1 covers 9 bases. The CDR3 sequence is 15 residues long. V gave up 5 bases and J gave up 2 bases; unmatched junction bases: 6. CDR1 is LGHNA, CDR2 YSLEER, per germline. The CDR3 sequence is CASSYGQGWNYGYTF. The CDR3 DNA is TGCGCCAGCAGCTACGGACAGGGGTGGAACTATGGCTACACCTTC.

This chain joins TRBV11-2 and TRBJ2-5; 11 nucleotides agree with TRBD2. The V gene end was trimmed by 1 base and the J gene end by 5 bases; junction bases not matched to a gene: 9. The germline gives CDR1 SGHAT, CDR2 FQNNGV. The CDR3 is made up of 17 amino acids. CDR3 coding DNA: TGTGCCAGCAGCTTAGCGTTCCTAGCGGGGGGTTTGGAGACCCAGTACTTC. This codes for CASSLAFLAGGLETQYF. The whole variable domain, filled in from reference TRBV11-2 and TRBJ2-5, reads EAGVAQSPRYKIIEKRQSVAFWCNPISGHATLYWYQQILGQGPKLLIQFQNNGVVDDSQLPKDRFSAERLKGVDSTLKIQPAKLEDSAVYLCASSLAFLAGGLETQYFGPGTRLLVL.

J is TRBJ2-7 and V is TRBV7-8, with TRBD2 matching over 9 bases. The CDR3 covers 14 residues. Trimming took 2 bases from V and 7 from J; bases not matched to a gene: 6. The germline V gene has CDR1 SGHVS and CDR2 FQNEAQ. The CDR3 coding sequence is TGTGCCAGCAGCTTAACTTGGCTAGCGGGAGAGCAGTACTTC. Encoded protein: CASSLTWLAGEQYF.

The V and J genes are TRBV5-1 and TRBJ2-5, with 7 bases aligning to TRBD1. The CDR3 totals 15 residues. Germline trimming cut 1 base from V and 0 bases from J; bases unmatched to any gene: 3. Germline V CDR1 and CDR2: SGHRS, YFSETQ. CDR3 in amino acids: CASSLTGDNQETQYF. Here the CDR3 DNA reads TGCGCCAGCAGCTTGACAGGGGACAACCAAGAGACCCAGTACTTC.

The chain couples TRBV6-5 to TRBJ2-3, with D tentatively TRBD1 (6 bases). V shed 9 bases and J shed 4 bases, with 20 bases lying between them. Looked up from germline, CDR1 is MNHEY and CDR2 is SVGAGI. The CDR3 loop spans 15 amino acids. CDR3 DNA sequence: TGTGCCAGTCAATTACAGGGAATGTACGCAGATACGCAGTATTTT. Protein product: CASQLQGMYADTQYF.

The chain has TRBV2 and TRBJ2-1, with 8 nucleotides matching TRBD1. Germline V gene lookup returns CDR1 SNHLY and CDR2 FYNNEI. Trimming took 5 bases from V and 8 from J; bases not matched to a gene: 8. This CDR3 has 14 residues. In DNA, the CDR3 is TGTGCCAGCAGTCAGGACAGGGTTGGGCATGAGCAGTTCTTC. Protein sequence: CASSQDRVGHEQFF.

This clone was seen once. The chain carries TRBV28 and TRBJ1-4, with unresolved D. From germline, CDR1 is MDHEN and CDR2 SYDVKM. This CDR3 comprises 15 residues. The V gene lost 4 bases and the J gene lost 6 bases, with 15 bases spanning the gap. The CDR3 sequence is CASSSVPGSYEKLFF. CDR3 nucleotides: TGTGCCAGCAGTTCCGTTCCCGGGTCCTATGAAAAACTGTTTTTT. Full variable domain (rest looked up from reference TRBV28 and TRBJ1-4): DVKVTQSSRYLVKRTGEKVFLECVQDMDHENMFWYRQDPGLGLRLIYFSYDVKMKEKGDIPEGYSVSREKKERFSLILESASTNQTSMYLCASSSVPGSYEKLFFGSGTQLSVL.

This rearrangement joins TRBV9 to TRBJ1-1; D might be TRBD1 (5 bases). Trimming shortened V by 3 bases and J by 11 bases, and 17 bases separated the two germline ends. Germline CDR1 and CDR2: SGDLS and YYNGEE. The CDR3 sequence is 13 residues long. The chain's CDR3 is CASSGVVAGPAFF. The CDR3 DNA sequence: TGTGCCAGCAGCGGAGTAGTGGCAGGGCCTGCTTTCTTT. Together with reference TRBV9 and TRBJ1-1, the CDR3 gives the full variable domain: DSGVTQTPKHLITATGQRVTLRCSPRSGDLSVYWYQQSLDQGLQFLIQYYNGEERAKGNILERFSAQQFPDLHSELNLSSLELGDSALYFCASSGVVAGPAFFGQGTRLTVV.

CDR3 DNA sequence: TGTGCCACCAGCCCCGGGGGGGTATTAGCTGAAGCTTTCTTT. This encodes CATSPGGVLAEAFF. This chain joins TRBV15 and TRBJ1-1, with D maybe TRBD1 (5 bases). Deletions cut 5 bases from V and 6 bases from J, with 16 bases between. Per germline, CDR1 LNHNV and CDR2 YYDKDF (reference sequence). The CDR3 consists of 14 residues. Together with reference TRBV15 and TRBJ1-1, the CDR3 gives the full variable domain: DAMVIQNPRYQVTQFGKPVTLSCSQTLNHNVMYWYQQKSSQAPKLLFHYYDKDFNNEADTPDNFQSRRPNTSFCFLDIRSPGLGDTAMYLCATSPGGVLAEAFFGQGTRLTVV.

The V gene is TRBV6-1, the J gene TRBJ1-2; tentatively, D is TRBD1 (5 bases). V was trimmed by 0 bases and J by 8 bases, leaving 13 bases between them. CDR1 is MNHNS and CDR2 is SASEGT in the germline V gene. The CDR3 length is 14 residues. Here the CDR3 reads CASSEAGGGGGYTF. CDR3 bases: TGTGCCAGCAGTGAAGCGGGGGGAGGAGGAGGCTACACCTTC.

In its sample, this clone was seen a few times. The V call is TRBV7-9, the J call TRBJ2-1; TRBD1 matches 8 bases. The V gene end was trimmed by 1 base and the J gene end by 7 bases; junction bases not matched to a gene: 6. Germline V gene sequence: CDR1 SEHNR, CDR2 FQNEAQ (reference sequence). The CDR3 has 15 residues. CDR3: CASSLGTGKENEQFF. CDR3 in DNA: TGTGCCAGCAGCTTAGGGACAGGGAAGGAAAATGAGCAGTTCTTC.

This clone has more than one count but fewer than ten. The chain combines TRBV30 with TRBJ2-1; D gene uncertain. V lost 0 bases and J 5 bases, leaving 8 bases between the germline ends. The CDR3 totals 13 residues. The germline CDR1 and CDR2 sequences are GTSNPN and SVGIG (reference sequence). The CDR3, as DNA: TGTGCCTGGAGTGTACTCCCAAACAATGAGCAGTTCTTC. This translates into CAWSVLPNNEQFF.

V and J are TRBV11-2 and TRBJ2-7, with a weak D call TRBD2 (5 bases). CDR1 SGHAT and CDR2 FQNNGV come from the germline V gene. The CDR3 sequence is 14 residues long. V shed 5 bases and J shed 3 bases, with 14 bases lying between them. For the CDR3, the DNA is TGTGCCAGCAGCGCCCAGTCCCGGGACTACGAGCAGTACTTC. Translation: CASSAQSRDYEQYF.

The genes are TRBV14 and TRBJ1-6; D perhaps matches TRBD1 (5 bases). Per the germline V gene, CDR1 is SGHDN and CDR2 is FVKESK. The germline V and J ends were trimmed by 5 bases and 8 bases, with 16 bases remaining between them. The CDR3 sequence is 15 residues long. In DNA, the CDR3 is TGTGCCAGCAGCTATGGGATGGAGGGGTATTCACCCCTCCACTTT. Amino acid sequence: CASSYGMEGYSPLHF.

The rearrangement links TRBV6-5 to TRBJ1-2; TRBD1 matches at 8 bases. This CDR3 has 13 amino acids. The trim removed 6 bases at V and 4 bases at J, leaving 4 bases unmatched. The germline CDR1 and CDR2 sequences are MNHEY and SVGAGI. DNA for the CDR3: TGTGCCAGCAGACAGGGGGAGAGCTATGGCTACACCTTC. Translation: CASRQGESYGYTF.

J is TRBJ2-3 and V is TRBV6-6; 7 bases align to TRBD1. This CDR3 contains 14 residues. With V trimmed by 10 bases and J by 4 bases, 11 bases remained unmatched. Per germline, CDR1 MNHNY and CDR2 SVGAGI (reference sequence). The CDR3 is CATRPGGVADTQYF. DNA of the CDR3: TGTGCCACCCGGCCAGGGGGTGTAGCAGATACGCAGTATTTT.